The clone carrying this TCR beta chain occurred a few times. Its cognate antigen is unknown. The data originate from a study of sequential checkpoint blockade in melanoma. Study background: DNA from 91 pretreatment tumor samples underwent TCRβ immunosequencing. Study findings and constraints: About 30 times likelier clinical benefit followed increased tumor T-cell fraction and clonality. Tumor T-cell fraction and clonality correlated with PD-L1 and CD8+ counts. For nivolumab-first patients, baseline tumor clonality was associated with response.

The method was immunoSEQ multiplex PCR; TCRdb's version includes in-frame clones alone and lacks a portion of them. The sample contains more than 2,000 clones, roughly a sixth of which appear only once. Treatment indicated: randomized to nivolumab then ipilimumab (arm A) or the reverse (arm B). Germline V CDR1 and CDR2: SGHNT, YENEEA. The CDR3 is 15 amino acids. V gave up 1 base and J gave up 4 bases, with 11 bases separating them. This receptor was identified in a human donor with melanoma. The genes are TRBV11-3 and TRBJ1-5, with D uncertain. The sample was tumor tissue (inferred from file names), taken from a patient given nivolumab and ipilimumab in sequence. The CDR3 DNA is TGTGCCAGCAGCTTAGTCGTTGCCGAAAATCAGCCCCAGCATTTT. Amino acids: CASSLVVAENQPQHF.